The next 21 T cell receptor beta chains were all read from a single sample in a study of T cell responses to AZD1222 COVID-19 vaccine (dated by TCRdb to 2020 to 2022). Explained via the paper, the time point label denotes: about 28 days (+/-7) after the second vaccine dose. The library was prepared using the immunoSEQ multiplex PCR assay. This is the immuneACCESS table as TCRdb keeps it, with only in-frame sequences that have V and J called. A part of the clones is gone; compared with another copy, unresolved V genes explain less than half, and the rest is unexplained. The sample includes 130,000 to 150,000 clones, with approximately 89% observed a single time. Under 2% of the sample rests with the top ten. Sequenced material: peripheral blood, taken 28 days after the second AZD1222 dose. The receptors shown here come from an adult who received the AZD1222 COVID-19 vaccine.

This sequence joins TRBV10-3 and TRBJ2-7; no reliable D call. The CDR3 loop spans 14 amino acids. V lost 0 bases, J lost 1 base, and 7 bases lay in between. CDR1 is ENHRY and CDR2 is SYGVKD in the germline V gene. The CDR3 reads CAISESGISYEQYF. CDR3 DNA sequence: TGTGCCATCAGTGAGTCGGGGATTTCCTACGAGCAGTACTTC.

The chain recombines TRBV6-6 with TRBJ2-5; 8 nucleotides match TRBD1. The J segment lost 2 bases and the V segment lost 6 bases, leaving 5 bases of the junction unmatched. In germline, CDR1 is MNHNY, CDR2 SVGAGI (reference sequence). The CDR3 is made up of 14 amino acids. DNA of the CDR3: TGTGCCAGCAGCAGGGACAGGAAGCAAGAGACCCAGTACTTC. Protein sequence: CASSRDRKQETQYF.

Remarks on this clone: The sample holds other DNA sequences that translate to the same CDR3. The chain recombines TRBV30 with TRBJ1-2; D is unclear. The CDR3 is 12 amino acids. Looked up from germline, CDR1 is GTSNPN and CDR2 is SVGIG (reference sequence). Trimming removed 3 bases from V and 1 base from J, with 6 bases in between. The CDR3 is CAWRGGNYGYTF. The DNA of the CDR3 is TGTGCCTGGAGGGGTGGTAACTATGGCTACACCTTC. The variable domain in full, completed from reference TRBV30 and TRBJ1-2, reads SQTIHQWPATLVQPVGSPLSLECTVEGTSNPNLYWYRQAAGRGLQLLFYSVGIGQISSEVPQNLSASRPQDRQFILSSKKLLLSDSGFYLCAWRGGNYGYTFGSGTRLTVV.

This clone was observed a few times. The V call is TRBV12-3 or TRBV12-4, the J call TRBJ1-1; 8 bases map to TRBD1. The CDR3 has 12 amino acids. After removal of 6 bases from V and 6 bases from J, the junction contained 3 bases not matched to a gene. The CDR3 region has the DNA TGTGCCAGCAGGCCGACAGGGGCTGAAGCTTTCTTT. Translated: CASRPTGAEAFF.

The sample holds a few counts of this clone. The chain couples TRBV11-2 to TRBJ1-1, with 10 bases fitting TRBD1. Germline lookup yields CDR1 SGHAT and CDR2 FQNNGV. V trimming: 5 bases; J trimming: 4 bases; junction bases outside the gene matches: 13. CDR3 length: 17 residues. As DNA, the CDR3 is TGTGCCAGCAGCCATTATCGACAGGGGGCGCGGGCCACTGAAGCTTTCTTT. Translating gives CASSHYRQGARATEAFF.

The chain uses TRBV5-5 and TRBJ1-2; D is unresolved. The CDR3 sequence is 17 residues long. Germline V gene data show CDR1 as SGHKS and CDR2 as YYEKEE (reference sequence). V gave up 4 bases and J gave up 0 bases, with 19 bases separating them. The CDR3 nucleotides are TGTGCCAGCAGCGAGAACCCCAGTGAGTTGCCTAACTATGGCTACACCTTC. This encodes CASSENPSELPNYGYTF.

This chain uses TRBV15 with TRBJ2-1; TRBD2 agrees at 9 bases. The CDR3 is 16 residues long. CDR1 is LNHNV, CDR2 YYDKDF, per germline (reference sequence). J gave up 4 bases and V 3 bases, and 7 bases lay outside the gene matches. CDR3 protein: CATSSLLAGTYNEQFF. The DNA for the CDR3 is TGTGCCACCAGCAGTTTACTAGCGGGTACTTACAATGAGCAGTTCTTC.

V usage is TRBV11-3 and J usage is TRBJ2-1; D call uncertain. Trimming removed 6 bases from V and 4 bases from J, with 7 bases in between. The germline V gene has CDR1 SGHNT and CDR2 YENEEA. The CDR3 loop spans 12 amino acids. The CDR3 DNA reads TGTGCCAGCAGTACTATGTACAATGAGCAGTTCTTC. Amino acids: CASSTMYNEQFF.

The V and J genes are TRBV11-2 and TRBJ1-2, with D perhaps matching TRBD1 (6 bases). V was pared by 8 bases and J by 8 bases, with 12 bases between. This CDR3 is 11 amino acids long. In germline, CDR1 is SGHAT, CDR2 FQNNGV. This CDR3 reads CASGQGQGYTF. DNA of the CDR3: TGTGCCAGCGGGCAGGGGCAAGGCTACACCTTC.

The V gene is TRBV28, the J gene TRBJ1-1, with 7 bases fitting TRBD1. This CDR3 comprises 14 residues. The junction had 4 bases not matched to a gene; V was cut back by 5 bases and J by 1 base. Germline values: CDR1 MDHEN, CDR2 SYDVKM. CDR3 in amino acids: CASSLDRANTEAFF. The CDR3 DNA follows: TGTGCCAGCAGTCTCGACAGGGCGAACACTGAAGCTTTCTTT.

The J gene is TRBJ2-7, the V gene TRBV21-1. TRBV21-1 is a recognized pseudogene. The CDR3 loop spans 16 amino acids. The CDR3 protein is CASSTEVDLYPLCQYF. The CDR3 DNA sequence: TGTGCCAGCAGCACCGAGGTGGACCTATACCCCCTGTGCCAGTACTTC.

Of note for this clone: Sequence at one end of the junction differs from germline and may be a read error. The J gene is TRBJ2-3, the V gene TRBV7-6; 9 bases are a match to TRBD2. CDR3 size: 14 residues. The V gene's germline CDR1 is SGHVS and CDR2 FNYEAQ. In DNA, the CDR3 is TGTGCCAGCAGCCTAGCGGGACAAACAGATACGCAGTATTTT. Its protein is CASSLAGQTDTQYF.

V usage is TRBV19 and J usage is TRBJ2-7; D is possibly TRBD1 or TRBD2 (5 bases each). This CDR3 has 13 amino acids. Deletions cut 3 bases from V and 5 bases from J, with 11 bases between. The germline V gene has CDR1 LNHDA and CDR2 SQIVND (reference sequence). The CDR3 reads CASSMGDRDEQYF. CDR3 sequence (DNA): TGTGCCAGTAGTATGGGGGACCGGGACGAGCAGTACTTC.

The J gene is TRBJ2-2, the V gene TRBV24-1; the match to TRBD2 covers 10 bases. Germline CDR1 reads KGHDR; CDR2 reads SFDVKD. The CDR3 runs to 15 residues. Trimming at V came to 6 bases and at J to 4 bases, leaving 4 bases not matched to a gene. The CDR3 spells CATSLSGRLTGELFF. The CDR3 DNA follows: TGTGCCACCAGTCTTAGCGGGAGGCTCACCGGGGAGCTGTTTTTT.

The chain links TRBV7-2 to TRBJ2-7, with a tentative D call TRBD2 (5 bases). Trimming took off 5 bases at V and 0 bases at J, with 11 bases between the two ends. The CDR3 consists of 14 residues. Germline loops: CDR1 SGHTA, CDR2 FQGNSA. The CDR3 loop reads CASSHGVLSYEQYF. In DNA, the CDR3 is TGTGCCAGCAGCCACGGGGTTCTCTCCTACGAGCAGTACTTC.

V gene TRBV4-3 combines with J gene TRBJ2-3; 8 bases agree with TRBD1. J lost 1 base, V lost 4 bases, and 4 bases had no gene match. CDR3 length: 15 residues. The germline CDR1 and CDR2 sequences are LGHNA and YSLEER. As DNA, the CDR3 is TGCGCCAGCAGCCCCCTGACAGGGGGCACAGATACGCAGTATTTT. Translating gives CASSPLTGGTDTQYF.

This clone was seen only once. The rearrangement joins TRBV6-6 to TRBJ2-7; 11 bases map to TRBD2. V dropped 5 bases and J dropped 2; count of bases not matched to a gene: 20. Germline V gene sequence: CDR1 MNHNY, CDR2 SVGAGI (reference sequence). The CDR3 loop spans 20 amino acids. CDR3 bases: TGTGCCAGCAGTCCCACGATCCTTCGCGGACTAGCGGGCAAAACCTACGAGCAGTACTTC. Translating gives CASSPTILRGLAGKTYEQYF.

V and J are TRBV24-1 and TRBJ2-2, with a weak D call TRBD2 (6 bases). With 4 bases removed from V and 5 bases from J, the gap between germline ends came to 13 bases. Per the germline V gene, CDR1 is KGHDR and CDR2 is SFDVKD. The CDR3 consists of 15 residues. The CDR3: CATSDRGAGTGELFF. The DNA for the CDR3 is TGTGCCACCAGTGACCGAGGGGCGGGGACCGGGGAGCTGTTTTTT.

This chain connects TRBV3-1 (or the pseudogene TRBV3-2) to TRBJ2-7; D ambiguous. Trimming cost V 5 bases and J 1 base, with 18 bases left between them. Germline CDR1 and CDR2: LGHDT and YNNKEL (reference sequence). This CDR3 is 16 amino acids long. The CDR3 coding sequence is TGTGCCAGCAGCTCTACGGCCGAGACCATTTCCTACGAGCAGTACTTC. Its protein product is CASSSTAETISYEQYF.

V and J are TRBV19 and TRBJ2-1, with 7 bases aligning to TRBD2. Germline CDR1 reads LNHDA; CDR2 reads SQIVND (reference sequence). The length of the CDR3 is 15 residues. V lost 5 bases, J lost 4 bases, and 8 bases stayed unmatched. CDR3 sequence (DNA): TGTGCCAGTAGTCCCGGGACTACCTCTTACAATGAGCAGTTCTTC. Protein product: CASSPGTTSYNEQFF.

The chain combines TRBV9 with TRBJ1-2, with D possibly TRBD1 on 6 matching bases. Germline values: CDR1 SGDLS, CDR2 YYNGEE. Deletions cut 3 bases from V and 4 bases from J, with 7 bases between. The CDR3 loop spans 12 amino acids. CDR3 loop: CASSGQAYGYTF. CDR3 coding DNA: TGTGCCAGCAGCGGACAGGCCTATGGCTACACCTTC.